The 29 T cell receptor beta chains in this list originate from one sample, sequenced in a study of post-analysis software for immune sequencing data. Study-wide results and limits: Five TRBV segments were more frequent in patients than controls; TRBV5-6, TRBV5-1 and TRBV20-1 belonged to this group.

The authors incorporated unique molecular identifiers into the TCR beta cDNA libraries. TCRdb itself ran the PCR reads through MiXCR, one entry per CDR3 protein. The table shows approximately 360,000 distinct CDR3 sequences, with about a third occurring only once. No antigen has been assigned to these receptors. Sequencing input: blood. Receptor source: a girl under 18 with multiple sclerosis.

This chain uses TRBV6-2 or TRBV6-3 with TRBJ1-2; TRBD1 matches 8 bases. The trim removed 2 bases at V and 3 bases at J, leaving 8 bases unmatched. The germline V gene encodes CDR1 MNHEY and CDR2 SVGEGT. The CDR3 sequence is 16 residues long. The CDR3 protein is CASSYTTWDRHYGYTF. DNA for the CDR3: TGTGCCAGCAGTTACACCACGTGGGACAGGCACTATGGCTACACCTTC.

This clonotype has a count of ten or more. In DNA, the CDR3 is TGTGCCAGCAGCCAGGGTAGGCAGCCCCAGCATTTT. Protein product: CASSQGRQPQHF. V and J are TRBV3-1 and TRBJ1-5; no definite D call. V was pared by 3 bases and J by 7 bases, with 7 bases between. Germline CDR1 is LGHDT and CDR2 is YNNKEL (reference sequence). This CDR3 has 12 residues.

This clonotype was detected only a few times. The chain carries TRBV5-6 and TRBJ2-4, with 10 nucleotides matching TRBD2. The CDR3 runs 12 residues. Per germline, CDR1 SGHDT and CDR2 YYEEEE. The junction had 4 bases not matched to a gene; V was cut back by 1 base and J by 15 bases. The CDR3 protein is CASSLTSGVRYF. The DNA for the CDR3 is TGTGCCAGCAGCTTGACTAGCGGGGTCAGGTACTTC.

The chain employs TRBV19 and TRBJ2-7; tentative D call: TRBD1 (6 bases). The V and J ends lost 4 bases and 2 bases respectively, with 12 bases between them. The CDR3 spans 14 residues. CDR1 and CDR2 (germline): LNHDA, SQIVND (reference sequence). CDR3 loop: CASSSRGSPYEQYF. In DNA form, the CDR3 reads TGTGCCAGTAGTAGCAGGGGTTCCCCCTACGAGCAGTACTTC.

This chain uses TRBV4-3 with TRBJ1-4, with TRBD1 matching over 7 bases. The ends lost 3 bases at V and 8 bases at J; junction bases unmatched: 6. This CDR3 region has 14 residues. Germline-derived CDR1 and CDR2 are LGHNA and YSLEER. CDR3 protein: CASSQGGGEEKLFF. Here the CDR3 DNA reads TGCGCCAGCAGCCAGGGAGGGGGCGAGGAAAAACTGTTTTTT.

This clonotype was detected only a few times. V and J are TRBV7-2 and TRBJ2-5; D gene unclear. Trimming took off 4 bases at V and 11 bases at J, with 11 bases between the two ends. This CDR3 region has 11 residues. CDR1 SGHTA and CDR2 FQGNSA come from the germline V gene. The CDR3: CASSSEYGQYF. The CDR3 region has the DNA TGTGCCAGCAGCTCAGAATACGGGCAGTACTTC.

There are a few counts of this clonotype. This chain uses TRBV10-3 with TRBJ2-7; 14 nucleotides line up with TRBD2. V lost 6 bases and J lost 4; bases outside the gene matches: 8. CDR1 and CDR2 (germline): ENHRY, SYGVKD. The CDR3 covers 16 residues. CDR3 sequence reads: CAISPTSGGAGYEQYF. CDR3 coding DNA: TGTGCCATCAGCCCGACTAGCGGGGGGGCCGGATACGAGCAGTACTTC.

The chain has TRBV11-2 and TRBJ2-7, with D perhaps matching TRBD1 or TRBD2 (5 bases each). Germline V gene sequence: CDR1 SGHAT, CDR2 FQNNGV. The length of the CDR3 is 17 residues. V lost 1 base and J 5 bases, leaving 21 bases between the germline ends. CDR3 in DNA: TGTGCCAGCAGCTTAGTAGTGACCGGACCCGAGGGGAACGAGCAGTACTTC. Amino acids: CASSLVVTGPEGNEQYF.

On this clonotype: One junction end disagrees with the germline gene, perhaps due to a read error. The DNA for the CDR3 is TGTGCCAGCAGCTTGGACAGGGGGACTGAAGCTTTCTTT. Translated: CASSLDRGTEAFF. The chain employs TRBV5-1 and TRBJ1-1; TRBD1 agrees at 10 bases. The CDR3 runs 13 residues. Looked up from germline, CDR1 is SGHRS and CDR2 is YFSETQ.

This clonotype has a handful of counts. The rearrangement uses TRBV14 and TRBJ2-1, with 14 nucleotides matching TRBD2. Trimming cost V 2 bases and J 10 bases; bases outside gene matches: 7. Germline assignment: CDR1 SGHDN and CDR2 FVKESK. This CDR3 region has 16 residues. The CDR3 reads CASSQPGLAGGREQFF. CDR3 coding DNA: TGTGCCAGCAGCCAACCCGGACTAGCGGGGGGAAGAGAGCAGTTCTTC.

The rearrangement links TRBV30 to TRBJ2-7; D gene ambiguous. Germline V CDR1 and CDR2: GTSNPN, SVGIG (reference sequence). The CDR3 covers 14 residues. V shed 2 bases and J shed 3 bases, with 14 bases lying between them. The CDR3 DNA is TGTGCCTGGAGTTCTCCTAATACGTACTACGAGCAGTACTTC. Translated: CAWSSPNTYYEQYF. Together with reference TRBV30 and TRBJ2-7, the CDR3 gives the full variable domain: SQTIHQWPATLVQPVGSPLSLECTVEGTSNPNLYWYRQAAGRGLQLLFYSVGIGQISSEVPQNLSASRPQDRQFILSSKKLLLSDSGFYLCAWSSPNTYYEQYFGPGTRLTVT.

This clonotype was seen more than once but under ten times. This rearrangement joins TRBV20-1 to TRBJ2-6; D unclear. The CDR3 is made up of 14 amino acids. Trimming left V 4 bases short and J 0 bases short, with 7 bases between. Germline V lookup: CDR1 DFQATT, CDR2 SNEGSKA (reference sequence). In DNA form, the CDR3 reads TGCAGTGCTACAATGGGCTCTGGGGCCAACGTCCTGACTTTC. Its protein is CSATMGSGANVLTF.

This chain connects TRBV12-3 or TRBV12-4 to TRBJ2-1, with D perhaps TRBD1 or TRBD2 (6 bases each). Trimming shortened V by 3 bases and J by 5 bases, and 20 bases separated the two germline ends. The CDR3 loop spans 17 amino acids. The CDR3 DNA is TGTGCCAGCAGTTTTCGGGGGTTCAGGGGAGTCCACAATGAGCAGTTCTTC. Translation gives CASSFRGFRGVHNEQFF.

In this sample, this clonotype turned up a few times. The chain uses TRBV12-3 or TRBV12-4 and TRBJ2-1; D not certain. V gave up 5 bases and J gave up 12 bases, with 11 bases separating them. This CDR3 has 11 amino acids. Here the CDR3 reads CASSPRIGQFF. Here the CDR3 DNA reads TGTGCCAGCAGTCCGCGTATCGGGCAGTTCTTC.

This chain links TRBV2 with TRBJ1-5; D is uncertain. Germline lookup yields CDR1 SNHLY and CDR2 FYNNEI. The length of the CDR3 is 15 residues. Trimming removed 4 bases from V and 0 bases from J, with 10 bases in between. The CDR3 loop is CASSGTVYSNQPQHF. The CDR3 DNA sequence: TGTGCCAGCAGTGGGACGGTTTATAGCAATCAGCCCCAGCATTTT.

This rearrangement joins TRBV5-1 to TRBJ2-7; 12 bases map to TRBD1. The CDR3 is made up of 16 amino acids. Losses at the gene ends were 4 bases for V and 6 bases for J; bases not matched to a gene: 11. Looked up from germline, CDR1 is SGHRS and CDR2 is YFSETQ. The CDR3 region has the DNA TGCGCCAGCAGCAGTTTCCCGGGACAGGGGGCCTCCGAGCAGTACTTC. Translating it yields CASSSFPGQGASEQYF. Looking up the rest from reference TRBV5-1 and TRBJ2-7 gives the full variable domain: KAGVTQTPRYLIKTRGQQVTLSCSPISGHRSVSWYQQTPGQGLQFLFEYFSETQRNKGNFPGRFSGRQFSNSRSEMNVSTLELGDSALYLCASSSFPGQGASEQYFGPGTRLTVT.

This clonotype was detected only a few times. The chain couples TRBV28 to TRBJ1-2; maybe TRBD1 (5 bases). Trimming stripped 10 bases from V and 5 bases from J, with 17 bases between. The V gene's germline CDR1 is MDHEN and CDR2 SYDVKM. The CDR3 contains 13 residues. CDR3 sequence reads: CATLRGEGYGYTF. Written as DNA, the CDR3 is TGTGCCACCTTAAGGGGCGAGGGGTATGGCTACACCTTC.

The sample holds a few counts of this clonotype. For the CDR3, the DNA is TGCAGCGCCCAACACTCAGTGACCACAGATACGCAGTATTTT. It is translated as CSAQHSVTTDTQYF. The V call is TRBV29-1, the J call TRBJ2-3; D is undetermined. The CDR3 is 14 residues long. The ends were cut back, 7 bases at V and 2 bases at J, with 16 bases in the middle. From germline, CDR1 is SQVTM and CDR2 ANQGSEA.

Here the CDR3 reads CSARDGTGGDEQYF. In DNA, the CDR3 is TGCAGTGCTAGAGATGGGACAGGGGGCGACGAGCAGTACTTC. This chain joins TRBV20-1 and TRBJ2-7; TRBD1 matches 12 bases. The CDR3 extends over 14 amino acids. Germline lookup yields CDR1 DFQATT and CDR2 SNEGSKA (reference sequence). The trim removed 0 bases at V and 5 bases at J, leaving 2 bases unmatched.

CDR3 region: CSVTTGKAIYEQYF. DNA for the CDR3: TGCAGCGTTACCACAGGGAAGGCTATATACGAGCAGTACTTC. The chain couples TRBV29-1 to TRBJ2-5, with D tentatively TRBD1 (6 bases). The J call may be wrong; the DNA end is better matched by TRBJ2-7. CDR3 length: 14 residues. In germline, CDR1 is SQVTM, CDR2 ANQGSEA.

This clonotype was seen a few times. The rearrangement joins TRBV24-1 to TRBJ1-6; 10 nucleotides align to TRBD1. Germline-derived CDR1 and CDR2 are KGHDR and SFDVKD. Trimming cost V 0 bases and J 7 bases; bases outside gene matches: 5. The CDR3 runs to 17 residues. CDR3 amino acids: CATSDLRQGARNSPLHF. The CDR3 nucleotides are TGTGCCACCAGTGATTTGCGACAGGGGGCGAGGAATTCACCCCTCCACTTT.

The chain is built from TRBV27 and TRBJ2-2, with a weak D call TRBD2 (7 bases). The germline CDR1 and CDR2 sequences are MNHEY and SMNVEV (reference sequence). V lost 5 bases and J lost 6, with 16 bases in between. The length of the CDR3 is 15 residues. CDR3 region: CASSRIGGGPGELFF. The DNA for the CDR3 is TGTGCCAGCAGTCGCATAGGGGGGGGTCCCGGGGAGCTGTTTTTT.

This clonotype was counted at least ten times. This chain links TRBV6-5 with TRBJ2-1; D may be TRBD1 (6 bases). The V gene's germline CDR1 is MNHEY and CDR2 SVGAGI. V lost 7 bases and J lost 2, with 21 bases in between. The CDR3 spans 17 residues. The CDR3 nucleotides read TGTGCCAGCACCTACTCGAGGGGACACCGAGCCTACAATGAGCAGTTCTTC. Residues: CASTYSRGHRAYNEQFF.

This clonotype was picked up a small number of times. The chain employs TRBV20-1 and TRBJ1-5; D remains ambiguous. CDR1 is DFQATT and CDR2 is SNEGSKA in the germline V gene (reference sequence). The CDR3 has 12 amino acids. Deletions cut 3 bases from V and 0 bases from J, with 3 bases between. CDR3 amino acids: CSASYSNQPQHF. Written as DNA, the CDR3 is TGCAGTGCTAGTTATAGCAATCAGCCCCAGCATTTT.

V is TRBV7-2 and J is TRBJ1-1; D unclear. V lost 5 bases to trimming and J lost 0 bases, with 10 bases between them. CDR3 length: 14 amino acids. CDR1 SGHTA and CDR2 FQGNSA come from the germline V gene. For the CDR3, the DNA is TGTGCCAGCAGCGTACAGCTTATGAACACTGAAGCTTTCTTT. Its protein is CASSVQLMNTEAFF. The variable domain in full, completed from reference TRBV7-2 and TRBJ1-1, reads GAGVSQSPSNKVTEKGKDVELRCDPISGHTALYWYRQSLGQGLEFLIYFQGNSAPDKSGLPSDRFSAERTGGSVSTLTIQRTQQEDSAVYLCASSVQLMNTEAFFGQGTRLTVV.

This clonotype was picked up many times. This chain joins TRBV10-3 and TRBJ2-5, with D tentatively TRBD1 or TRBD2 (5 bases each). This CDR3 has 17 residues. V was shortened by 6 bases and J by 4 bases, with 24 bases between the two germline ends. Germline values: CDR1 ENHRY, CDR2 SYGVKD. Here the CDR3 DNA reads TGTGCCATCAGCGGTCCCGAGGGGCTCAGGTCTATAGAGACCCAGTACTTC. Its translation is CAISGPEGLRSIETQYF.

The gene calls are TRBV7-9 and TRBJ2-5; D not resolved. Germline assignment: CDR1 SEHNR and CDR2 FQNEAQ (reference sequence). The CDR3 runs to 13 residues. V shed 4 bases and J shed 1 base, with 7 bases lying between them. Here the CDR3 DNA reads TGTGCCAGCAGCTCACCTTCCCAAGAGACCCAGTACTTC. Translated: CASSSPSQETQYF. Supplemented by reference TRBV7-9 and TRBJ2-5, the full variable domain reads DTGVSQNPRHKITKRGQNVTFRCDPISEHNRLYWYRQTLGQGPEFLTYFQNEAQLEKSRLLSDRFSAERPKGSFSTLEIQRTEQGDSAMYLCASSSPSQETQYFGPGTRLLVL.

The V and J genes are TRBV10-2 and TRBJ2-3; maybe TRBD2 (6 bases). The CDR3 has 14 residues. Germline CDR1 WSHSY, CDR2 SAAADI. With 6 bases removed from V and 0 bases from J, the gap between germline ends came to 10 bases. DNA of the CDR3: TGCGCCAGCAGGGTCGGGGGAAGCACAGATACGCAGTATTTT. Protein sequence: CASRVGGSTDTQYF.

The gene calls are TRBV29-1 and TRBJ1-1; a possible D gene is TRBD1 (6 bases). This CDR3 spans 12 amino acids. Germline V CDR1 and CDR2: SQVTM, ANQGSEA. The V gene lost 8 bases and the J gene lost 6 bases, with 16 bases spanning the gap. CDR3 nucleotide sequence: TGCAGCTCCCGGACAGCTCCAGCTGAAGCTTTCTTT. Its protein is CSSRTAPAEAFF.